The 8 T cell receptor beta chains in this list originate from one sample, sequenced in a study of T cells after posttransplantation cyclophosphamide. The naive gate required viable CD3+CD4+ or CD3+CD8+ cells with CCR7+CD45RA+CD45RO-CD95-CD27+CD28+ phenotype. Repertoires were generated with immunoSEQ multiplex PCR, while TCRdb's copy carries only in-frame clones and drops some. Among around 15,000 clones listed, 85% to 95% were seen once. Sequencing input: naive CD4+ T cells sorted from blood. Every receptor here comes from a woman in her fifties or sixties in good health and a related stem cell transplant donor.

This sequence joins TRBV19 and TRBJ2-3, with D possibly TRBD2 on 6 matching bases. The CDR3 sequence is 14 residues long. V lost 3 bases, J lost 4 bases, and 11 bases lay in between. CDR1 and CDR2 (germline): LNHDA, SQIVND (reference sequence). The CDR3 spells CASSIGGSSDTQYF. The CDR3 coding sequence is TGTGCCAGTAGTATTGGGGGGTCGTCAGATACGCAGTATTTT.

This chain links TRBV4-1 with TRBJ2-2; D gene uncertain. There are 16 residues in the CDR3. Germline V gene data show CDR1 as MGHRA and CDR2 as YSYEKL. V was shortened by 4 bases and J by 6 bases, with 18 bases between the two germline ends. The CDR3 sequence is CASSRSSGSFSGELFF. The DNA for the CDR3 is TGCGCCAGCAGCCGCTCCTCGGGTAGTTTTTCCGGGGAGCTGTTTTTT.

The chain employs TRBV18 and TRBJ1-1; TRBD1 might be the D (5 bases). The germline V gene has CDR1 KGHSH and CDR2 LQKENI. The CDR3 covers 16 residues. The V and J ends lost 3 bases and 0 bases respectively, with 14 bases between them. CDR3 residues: CASSPREGSMNTEAFF. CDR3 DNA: TGTGCCAGCTCACCCAGGGAGGGATCAATGAACACTGAAGCTTTCTTT.

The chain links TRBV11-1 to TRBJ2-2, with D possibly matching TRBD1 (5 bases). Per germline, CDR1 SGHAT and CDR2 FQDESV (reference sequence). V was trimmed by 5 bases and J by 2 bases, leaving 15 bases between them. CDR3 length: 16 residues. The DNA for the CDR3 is TGTGCCAGCAGCCGACCGACAGCCATCAACACCGGGGAGCTGTTTTTT. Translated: CASSRPTAINTGELFF.

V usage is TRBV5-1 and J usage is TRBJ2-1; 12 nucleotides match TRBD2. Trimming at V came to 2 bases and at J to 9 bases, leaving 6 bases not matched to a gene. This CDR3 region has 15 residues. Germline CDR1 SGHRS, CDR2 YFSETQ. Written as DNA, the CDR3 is TGCGCCAGCAGCTTAGTGGCTAGCGGGAGGGGTGAGCAGTTCTTC. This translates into CASSLVASGRGEQFF.

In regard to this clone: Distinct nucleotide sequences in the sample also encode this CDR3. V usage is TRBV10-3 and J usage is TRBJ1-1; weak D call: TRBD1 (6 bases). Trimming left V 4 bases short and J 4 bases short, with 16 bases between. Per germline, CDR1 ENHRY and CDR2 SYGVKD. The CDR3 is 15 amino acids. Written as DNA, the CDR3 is TGTGCCATCAGTGGGCGACAGGTTACGGGCACTGAAGCTTTCTTT. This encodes CAISGRQVTGTEAFF.

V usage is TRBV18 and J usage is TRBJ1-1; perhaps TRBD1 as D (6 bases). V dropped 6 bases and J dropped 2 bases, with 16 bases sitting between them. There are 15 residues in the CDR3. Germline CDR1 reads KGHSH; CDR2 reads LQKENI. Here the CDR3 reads CASSARQDGNTEAFF. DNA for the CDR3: TGTGCCAGCTCCGCCCGACAGGACGGCAACACTGAAGCTTTCTTT.

The CDR3 nucleotides are TGTGCCAGCAGCTTGGGAGGGTACCAAGAGACCCAGTACTTC. Translated, it gives CASSLGGYQETQYF. The chain employs TRBV7-3 and TRBJ2-5; the match to TRBD2 covers 7 bases. The J segment lost 0 bases and the V segment lost 3 bases, leaving 1 base of the junction unmatched. Germline-derived CDR1 and CDR2 are SGHTA and FQGTGA. CDR3 length: 14 residues. The variable domain in full, with the rest retrieved from reference TRBV7-3 and TRBJ2-5, is GAGVSQTPSNKVTEKGKYVELRCDPISGHTALYWYRQSLGQGPEFLIYFQGTGAADDSGLPNDRFFAVRPEGSVSTLKIQRTERGDSAVYLCASSLGGYQETQYFGPGTRLLVL.